This TCR beta chain is drawn from a study of OX40 agonist ivuxolimab in advanced cancers. V was shortened by 3 bases and J by 2 bases, with 12 bases between the two germline ends. Per germline, CDR1 SGHDT and CDR2 YYEEEE. The CDR3 length is 14 residues. The protocol was immunoSEQ multiplex PCR, while the TCRdb copy is restricted to in-frame clones and leaves out a portion. The data hold 48,000 or so clones, with roughly 89% observed a single time. This TCR was sampled from an adult with an advanced solid tumor such as melanoma, head and neck, liver or kidney cancer. The specimen was CD4+ or CD8+ T cells sorted from blood, collected in a trial of the OX40 agonist ivuxolimab. V gene TRBV5-6 combines with J gene TRBJ2-7, with D perhaps matching TRBD2 (6 bases). The CDR3 loop reads CASSWGDGTYEQYF. CDR3 sequence (DNA): TGTGCCAGCAGCTGGGGGGACGGTACCTACGAGCAGTACTTC.